This T cell receptor beta chain derives from a study of T cell responses to AZD1222 COVID-19 vaccine. Study-level results: Regions left unmutated in variants are reportedly the target of nearly half of spike-specific TCRs. Repertoires in all cases were sampled only once the peak T cell response had passed.

Profiled with immunoSEQ multiplex PCR; TCRdb holds only in-frame clones, not every one. The data contain about 140,000 clones, roughly 90% of them singletons. As to this clone: The target antigen is unknown.

Germline-derived CDR1 and CDR2 are KGHSH and LQKENI. CDR3 length: 14 residues. Trimming took 6 bases from V and 3 from J, leaving 14 bases between them. Sequencing was performed on peripheral blood, taken on day 0 of AZD1222 vaccination. This clonotype originated in an adult in good health. The chain joins TRBV18 to TRBJ2-5; D might be TRBD2 (6 bases). DNA for the CDR3: TGTGCCAGCTCCCCGCAAGGGACTGAAGAGACCCAGTACTTC. It yields the protein CASSPQGTEETQYF.